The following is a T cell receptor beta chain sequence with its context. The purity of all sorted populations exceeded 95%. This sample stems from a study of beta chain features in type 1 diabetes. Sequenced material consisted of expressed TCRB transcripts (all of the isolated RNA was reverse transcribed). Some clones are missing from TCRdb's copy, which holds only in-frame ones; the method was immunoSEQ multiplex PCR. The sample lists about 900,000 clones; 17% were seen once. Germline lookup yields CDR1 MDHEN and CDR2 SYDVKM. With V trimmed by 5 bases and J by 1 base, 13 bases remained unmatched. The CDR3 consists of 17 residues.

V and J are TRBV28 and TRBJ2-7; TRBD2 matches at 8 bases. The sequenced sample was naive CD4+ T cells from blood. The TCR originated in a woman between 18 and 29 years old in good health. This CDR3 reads CASSLGTPGTRSYEQYF. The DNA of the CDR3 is TGTGCCAGCAGTCTAGGGACGCCCGGGACTAGGTCCTACGAGCAGTACTTC.